The clone carrying this T cell receptor (beta chain) was recorded many times. This record belongs to a study of T cells after yellow fever vaccination. TCRdb passed the 5' RACE reads through MiXCR, listing each CDR3 protein once. The repertoire includes under 500,000 distinct CDR3 sequences, under 20% of them detected once, and over 15% sits in the top ten. Germline-derived CDR1 and CDR2 are SGHRS and YFSETQ. Trimming shortened V by 7 bases and J by 4 bases, and 17 bases separated the two germline ends. CDR3 length: 14 residues. The gene calls are TRBV5-1 and TRBJ1-1; D possibly corresponds to TRBD1 (6 bases). Sequencing was performed on PBMCs, taken before the yellow fever booster vaccination. This TCR was recovered from a man younger than 30 who received the YFV17D yellow fever vaccine. CDR3: CASGLDSPFTEAFF. The CDR3 coding sequence is TGCGCCAGCGGCCTGGACAGCCCTTTCACTGAAGCTTTCTTT.